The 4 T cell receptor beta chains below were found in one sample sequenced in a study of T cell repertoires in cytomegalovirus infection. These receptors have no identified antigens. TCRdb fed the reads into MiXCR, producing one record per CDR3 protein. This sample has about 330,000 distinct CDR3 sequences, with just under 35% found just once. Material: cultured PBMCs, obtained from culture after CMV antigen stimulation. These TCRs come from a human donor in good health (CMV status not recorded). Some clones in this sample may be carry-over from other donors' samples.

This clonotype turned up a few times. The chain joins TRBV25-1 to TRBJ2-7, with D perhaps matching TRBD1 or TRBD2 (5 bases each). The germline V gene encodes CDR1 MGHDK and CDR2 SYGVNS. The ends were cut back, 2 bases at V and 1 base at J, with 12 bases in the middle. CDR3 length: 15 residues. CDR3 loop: CASSELWGSSYEQYF. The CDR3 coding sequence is TGTGCCAGCAGTGAACTTTGGGGGAGTTCCTACGAGCAGTACTTC.

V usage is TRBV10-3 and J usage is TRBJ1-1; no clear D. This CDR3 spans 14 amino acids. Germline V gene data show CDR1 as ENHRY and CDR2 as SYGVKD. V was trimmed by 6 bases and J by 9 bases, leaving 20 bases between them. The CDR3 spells CAIRNSVLGLKAFF. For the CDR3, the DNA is TGTGCCATCAGAAACAGTGTACTCGGGCTTAAAGCTTTCTTT.

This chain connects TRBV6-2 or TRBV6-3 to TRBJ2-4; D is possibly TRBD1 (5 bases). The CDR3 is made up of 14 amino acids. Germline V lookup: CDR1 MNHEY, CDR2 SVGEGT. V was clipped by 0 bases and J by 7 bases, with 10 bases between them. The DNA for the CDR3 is TGTGCCAGCAGTTACTCGACAGCGCAGAACATTCAGTACTTC. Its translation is CASSYSTAQNIQYF.

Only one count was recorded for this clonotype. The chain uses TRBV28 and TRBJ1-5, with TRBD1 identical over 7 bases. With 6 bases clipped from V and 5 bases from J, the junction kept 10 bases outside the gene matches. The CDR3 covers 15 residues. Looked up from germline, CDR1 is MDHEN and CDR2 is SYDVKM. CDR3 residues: CASSPTGKRDQPQHF. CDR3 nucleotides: TGTGCCAGCAGCCCGACAGGGAAGCGTGATCAGCCCCAGCATTTT.